This T cell receptor (beta chain) came from a study of CXCR3-negative and CXCR3-positive naive CD8 T cells. Study-wide points: The authors found comparable surface CD5 between naive subsets and inferred TCR strength from TRB CDR3 properties. Diversity was high in both naive subsets and much lower in memory cells.

Germline CDR1 SGDLS, CDR2 YYNGEE. The CDR3 is 16 amino acids. 5' RACE with UMI labels generated the TRB cDNA libraries. TCRdb reprocessed the 5' RACE reads and keeps a single row for each CDR3 protein, giving no DNA. The ten top clones account for around 1.9%, within a sample of about 40,000 distinct CDR3 sequences. Remarks on this clonotype: Its target is not known.

The genes are TRBV9 and TRBJ1-2; TCRdb's D gene call, TRBD1, goes unchecked for lack of DNA. The specimen sequenced was naive CXCR3- CD8+ T cells from blood. Subset described: CD45RO-CCR7+CD27+CD95- naive CD8+ T cells lacking CXCR3 (TNR3-). The source of this sequence is a human donor in good health. Some clones in this sample may be carry-over from other donors' samples. Here the CDR3 reads CASTPPGDAFIDGYTF.